There are a few counts of the clone carrying this TCR beta chain. Its antigen is still unknown. TCRdb ran MiXCR on the reads and lists one entry per CDR3 protein. This table has approximately 470,000 distinct CDR3 sequences, more than 40% appearing once. The data stem from a study of T cell repertoires in cytomegalovirus infection. About the study: HLA-B-restricted CMV epitopes that are well studied were used alongside recently identified HLA-C-restricted ones. Study-wide results and caveats: The response measured ex vivo was dominated by TCR beta clonotypes (HLA-C-restricted and CMV-specific). Pooled public TCR beta family frequency picked out CMV carriers with the relevant HLA.

V trimming: 1 base; J trimming: 13 bases; junction bases outside the gene matches: 9. The CDR3 is 13 residues long. The receptor was derived from a human donor in good health (CMV status not recorded). Some clones in this sample may be carry-over from other donors' samples. This chain links TRBV12-3 or TRBV12-4 with TRBJ1-1; 7 nucleotides line up with TRBD1. Sequenced here: cultured PBMCs, sampled from culture after CMV antigen stimulation. The CDR3: CASSLDRGFVGFF. The CDR3 DNA follows: TGTGCCAGCAGTTTAGACAGGGGTTTCGTAGGTTTCTTT.